The rows below give T cell receptor beta chains drawn from one sample of a study of blood T cells in healthy people across ages. TCRdb called the 5' RACE reads again in MiXCR, with one record for every CDR3 protein. The sample holds some 320,000 distinct CDR3 sequences; roughly 29% are singletons and the top ten take approximately 28%. The source material was blood. Every receptor here comes from a woman between 70 and 85 years old in good health. Both conserved end residues are part of each CDR3. D genes are given only for firm matches. Expanded clones get a size class; other rows say once, few or many, or leave the size out.

.	TRBV7-9	TRBD1	TRBJ2-5	CASSSLLMRTGNRQETQYF	TGTGCCAGCAGCTCCCTACTAATGAGGACAGGGAATCGCCAAGAGACCCAGTACTTC
few	TRBV20-1	TRBD2	TRBJ2-7	CSSRLAGGSYEQYF	TGCAGCTCTCGACTAGCGGGAGGAAGCTACGAGCAGTACTTC
.	TRBV18	.	TRBJ2-5	CASSPPRLNGETQYF	TGTGCCAGCTCACCACCCAGGCTAAACGGAGAGACCCAGTACTTC
.	TRBV28	.	TRBJ2-1	CASSLGSPIEQFF	TGTGCCAGCAGTTTAGGCTCCCCCATTGAGCAGTTCTTC
.	TRBV29-1	TRBD2	TRBJ2-3	CSVVNRREDKDTQYF	TGCAGCGTCGTGAACCGGCGGGAGGATAAGGATACGCAGTATTTT
.	TRBV20-1	.	TRBJ2-6	CSAPAGAYGANVLTF	TGCAGTGCCCCTGCGGGGGCTTATGGGGCCAACGTCCTGACTTTC
.	TRBV20-1	.	TRBJ2-3	CSARGPANTQYF	TGCAGTGCTAGGGGGCCAGCAAATACGCAGTATTTT
few	TRBV2	.	TRBJ1-2	CASSQLANYGYTF	TGTGCCAGCAGTCAGCTAGCTAACTATGGCTACACCTTC
.	TRBV5-1	TRBD2	TRBJ2-2	CASSRTSGGSTGELFF	TGCGCCAGCAGTCGTACTAGCGGGGGAAGCACCGGGGAGCTGTTTTTT
.	TRBV28	.	TRBJ1-2	CASSLWAGSSYTF	TGTGCCAGCAGTTTATGGGCAGGCAGCAGCTACACCTTC
.	TRBV12-3/TRBV12-4	.	TRBJ2-5	CASSFRQTGSGETQYF	TGTGCCAGCAGTTTCCGGCAGACAGGCTCGGGGGAGACCCAGTACTTC
few	TRBV28	.	TRBJ1-2	CASSSPGDSAGGYTF	TGTGCCAGCAGTTCCCCGGGGGACTCGGCGGGTGGCTACACCTTC
.	TRBV6-1	TRBD2	TRBJ2-2	CASNFLAGITSGELFF	TGTGCCAGCAACTTTCTAGCGGGAATAACAAGCGGGGAGCTGTTTTTT
.	TRBV20-1	.	TRBJ1-5	CSARVGERPQHF	TGCAGTGCTAGAGTCGGGGAGAGGCCCCAGCATTTT
.	TRBV5-1	TRBD2	TRBJ2-2	CASSSLAGGLLTGELFF	TGCGCCAGCAGCTCTCTAGCGGGAGGGCTCCTCACCGGGGAGCTGTTTTTT
.	TRBV11-1	TRBD2	TRBJ2-1	CASSGGGIHNEQFF	TGTGCCAGCAGCGGCGGGGGTATTCACAATGAGCAGTTCTTC
.	TRBV29-1	TRBD1	TRBJ1-1	CSGEGAVREMNTEAFF	TGCAGCGGTGAGGGGGCGGTGCGGGAGATGAACACTGAAGCTTTCTTT
.	TRBV5-1	.	TRBJ1-2	CASSLAGEVRGYAF	TGCGCCAGCAGCTTGGCTGGGGAGGTGCGGGGCTACGCCTTC
many	TRBV29-1	.	TRBJ1-4	CSGEKLFF	TGCAGCGGTGAAAAACTGTTTTTT
many	TRBV5-1	.	TRBJ1-4	CASSLEGRPNEKLFF	TGCGCCAGCAGCTTGGAGGGACGGCCTAATGAAAAACTGTTTTTT
few	TRBV18	TRBD1	TRBJ2-3	CASSPRPAGQGEDTQYF	TGTGCCAGCTCACCACGACCCGCGGGACAGGGAGAAGATACGCAGTATTTT